Listed below are T cell receptor beta chains from one sample, sequenced in a study of T cell changes during pregnancy in multiple sclerosis. Method: immunoSEQ multiplex PCR; TCRdb's copy keeps in-frame clones and lacks some. The sample records more than 80,000 clones, around 93% being singletons. The sequencing here drew on PBMCs, taken in the first trimester of pregnancy. Receptor source: a female donor in good health, serving as a control in a pregnancy study. Some clones in this sample may be carry-over from other donors' samples. CDR3s include the opening cysteine and the closing phenylalanine or tryptophan.

>TRBV5-1|TRBJ1-6
CASSLGSSYNSPLHF
>TRBV7-7|TRBJ2-7
CASSSEASGLEEQYF
>TRBV7-2|TRBJ2-7
CASSSRPGQGSYEQYF
>TRBV7-9|TRBJ2-7
CASSLEVTGGDEQYF
>TRBV6-5|TRBJ2-2
CASRLGINTGELFF
>TRBV27|TRBJ2-5
CASSLAGGRETQYF
>TRBV27|TRBJ2-5
CASSFNRGETQYF
>TRBV6-1|TRBJ2-1
CASSEALGQGNHEQFF
>TRBV29-1|TRBJ1-3
CSVEQRLSGNTIYF
>TRBV2|TRBJ2-3
CAIETTGNTDTQYF
>TRBV29-1|TRBJ2-1
CSVAGTASNEQFF
>TRBV4-2|TRBJ1-1
CASSQAEGDTEAFF
>TRBV29-1|TRBJ2-2
CSVAFRAGENTGELFF
>TRBV18|TRBJ1-4
CASSTGGGTNEKLFF
>TRBV27|TRBJ2-2
CASSSGEAGELFF
>TRBV4-1|TRBJ2-7
CASSQDPAGRDYEQYF
>TRBV4-3|TRBJ2-4
CASSQDIGMGGTGPQQYF
>TRBV4-1|TRBJ2-7
CASSLRQGLGPYEQYF
>TRBV10-2|TRBJ2-7
CASRQSAGRYEQYF
>TRBV7-8|TRBJ1-5
CASSSRRRNSNQPQHF
>TRBV4-3|TRBJ2-3
CASSQDRIRTASAQYF
>TRBV5-1|TRBJ2-5
CASSRRTGEETQYF
>TRBV27|TRBJ2-1
CASSLRAGLWRTSGSNEQFF
>TRBV7-6|TRBJ2-7
CASSSPETSPEQYF
>TRBV25-1|TRBJ2-7
CASSARSWTTDSYEQYF
>TRBV7-9|TRBJ2-7
CCVGGQILYEQYF
>TRBV19|TRBJ1-1
CASSTDRGGGAFF
>TRBV29-1|TRBJ2-2
CSVYWNTGELFF
>TRBV7-2|TRBJ1-1
CATRNQGSNTMNAFF
>TRBV27|TRBJ1-6
CASSLAGRAYNSPLHF
>TRBV7-3|TRBJ2-1
CASSLRAGTYNEQFF